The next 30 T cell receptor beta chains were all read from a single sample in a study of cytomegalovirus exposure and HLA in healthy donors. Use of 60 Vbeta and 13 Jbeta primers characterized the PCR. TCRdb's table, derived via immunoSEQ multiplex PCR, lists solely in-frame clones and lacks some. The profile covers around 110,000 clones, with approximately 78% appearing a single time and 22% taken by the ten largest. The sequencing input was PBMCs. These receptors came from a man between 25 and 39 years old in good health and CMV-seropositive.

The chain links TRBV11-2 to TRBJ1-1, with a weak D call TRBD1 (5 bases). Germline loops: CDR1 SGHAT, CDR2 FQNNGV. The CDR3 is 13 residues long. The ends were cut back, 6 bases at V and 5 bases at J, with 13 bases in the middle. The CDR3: CASRHYGHTEAFF. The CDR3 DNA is TGTGCCAGCAGACATTACGGACATACTGAAGCTTTCTTT.

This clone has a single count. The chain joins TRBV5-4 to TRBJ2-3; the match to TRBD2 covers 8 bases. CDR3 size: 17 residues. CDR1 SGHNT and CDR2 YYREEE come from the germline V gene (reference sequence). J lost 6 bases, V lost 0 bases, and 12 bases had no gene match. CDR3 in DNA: TGTGCCAGCAGCTTGGGGGCGGGAGCGGGAGCGAGGGATACGCAGTATTTT. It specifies CASSLGAGAGARDTQYF.

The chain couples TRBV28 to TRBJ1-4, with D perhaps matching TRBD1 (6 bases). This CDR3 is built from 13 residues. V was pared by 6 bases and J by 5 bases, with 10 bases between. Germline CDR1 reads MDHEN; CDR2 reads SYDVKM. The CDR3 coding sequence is TGTGCCAGCAGAAAACAGGGAAATGAAAAACTGTTTTTT. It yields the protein CASRKQGNEKLFF.

CDR3 loop: CASSLIGGSYGYTF. As DNA, the CDR3 is TGTGCCAGCAGCTTAATCGGGGGTAGCTATGGCTACACCTTC. The rearrangement links TRBV7-9 to TRBJ1-2, with D possibly being TRBD1 (5 bases). Trimming pared 2 bases from V and 4 bases from J, leaving 11 bases between. CDR3 length equals 14 residues. Germline V gene data show CDR1 as SEHNR and CDR2 as FQNEAQ (reference sequence).

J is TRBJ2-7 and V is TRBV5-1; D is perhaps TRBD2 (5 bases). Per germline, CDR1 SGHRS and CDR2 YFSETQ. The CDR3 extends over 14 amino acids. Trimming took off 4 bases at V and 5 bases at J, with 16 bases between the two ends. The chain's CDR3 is CASSEGTGSNEQYF. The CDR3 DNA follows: TGCGCCAGCAGCGAGGGTACGGGGTCCAACGAGCAGTACTTC.

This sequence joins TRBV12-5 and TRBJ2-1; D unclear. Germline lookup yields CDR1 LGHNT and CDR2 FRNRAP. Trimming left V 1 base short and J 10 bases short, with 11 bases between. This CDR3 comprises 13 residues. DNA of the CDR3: TGTGCTAGTGGTTTGGAGCTAGGCGGCGAGCAGTTCTTC. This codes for CASGLELGGEQFF.

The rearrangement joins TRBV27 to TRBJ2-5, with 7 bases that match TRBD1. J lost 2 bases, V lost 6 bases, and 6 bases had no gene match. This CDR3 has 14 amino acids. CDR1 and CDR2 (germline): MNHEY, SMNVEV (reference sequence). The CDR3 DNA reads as TGTGCCAGCAGACCTAACAGGGGTCAAGAGACCCAGTACTTC. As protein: CASRPNRGQETQYF.

The CDR3 loop reads CSVEGSSGANVLTF. CDR3 DNA: TGCAGCGTTGAAGGTAGCTCTGGGGCCAACGTCCTGACTTTC. J is TRBJ2-6 and V is TRBV29-1; no reliable D call. This CDR3 has 14 residues. Germline-derived CDR1 and CDR2 are SQVTM and ANQGSEA. Trimming shortened V by 1 base and J by 0 bases, and 4 bases separated the two germline ends.

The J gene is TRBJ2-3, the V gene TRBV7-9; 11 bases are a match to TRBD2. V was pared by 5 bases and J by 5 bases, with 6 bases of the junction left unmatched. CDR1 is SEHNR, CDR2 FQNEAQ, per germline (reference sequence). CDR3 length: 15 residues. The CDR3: CASSDSGGAGDTQYF. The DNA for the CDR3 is TGTGCCAGCAGCGATAGCGGGGGGGCGGGAGATACGCAGTATTTT.

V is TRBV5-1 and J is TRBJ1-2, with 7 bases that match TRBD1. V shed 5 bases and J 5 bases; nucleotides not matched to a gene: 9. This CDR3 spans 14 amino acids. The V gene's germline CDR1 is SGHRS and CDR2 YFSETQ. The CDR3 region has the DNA TGCGCCAGCAGACCCGGGACAGTGAATTATGGCTACACCTTC. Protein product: CASRPGTVNYGYTF. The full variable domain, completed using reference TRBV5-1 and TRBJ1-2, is KAGVTQTPRYLIKTRGQQVTLSCSPISGHRSVSWYQQTPGQGLQFLFEYFSETQRNKGNFPGRFSGRQFSNSRSEMNVSTLELGDSALYLCASRPGTVNYGYTFGSGTRLTVV.

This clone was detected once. CDR3 region: CASSMGLDNEQFF. The CDR3 coding sequence is TGTGCCAGTAGTATGGGACTAGACAATGAGCAGTTCTTC. This chain joins TRBV19 and TRBJ2-1; 8 positions match TRBD2. Trimming removed 3 bases from V and 5 bases from J; junction bases left unmatched: 0. Germline lookup yields CDR1 LNHDA and CDR2 SQIVND (reference sequence). The CDR3 totals 13 residues.

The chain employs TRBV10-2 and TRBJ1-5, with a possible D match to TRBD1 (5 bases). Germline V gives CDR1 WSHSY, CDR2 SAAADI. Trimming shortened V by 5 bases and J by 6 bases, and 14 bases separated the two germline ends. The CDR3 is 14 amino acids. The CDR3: CASSTGLGTQPQHF. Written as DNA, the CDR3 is TGCGCCAGCAGTACGGGACTAGGGACTCAGCCCCAGCATTTT.

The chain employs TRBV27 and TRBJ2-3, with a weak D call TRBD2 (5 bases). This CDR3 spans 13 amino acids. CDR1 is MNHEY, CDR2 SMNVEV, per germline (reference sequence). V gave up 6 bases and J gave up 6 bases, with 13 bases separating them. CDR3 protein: CASSLGLRDTQYF. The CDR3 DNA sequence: TGTGCCAGCAGCCTCGGACTTCGGGATACGCAGTATTTT.

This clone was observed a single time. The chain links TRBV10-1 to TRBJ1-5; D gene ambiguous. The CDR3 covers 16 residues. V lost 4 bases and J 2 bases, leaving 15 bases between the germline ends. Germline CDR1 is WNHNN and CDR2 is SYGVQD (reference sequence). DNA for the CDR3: TGCGCCAGCAGTGTTATATTTGGAGGCGGCAATCAGCCCCAGCATTTT. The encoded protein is CASSVIFGGGNQPQHF.

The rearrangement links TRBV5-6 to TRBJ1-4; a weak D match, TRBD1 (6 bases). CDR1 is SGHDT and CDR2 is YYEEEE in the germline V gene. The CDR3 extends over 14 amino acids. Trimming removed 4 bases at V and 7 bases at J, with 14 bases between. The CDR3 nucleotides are TGTGCCAGCAGCCCCCTGGACAGAACTGAAAAACTGTTTTTT. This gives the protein CASSPLDRTEKLFF.

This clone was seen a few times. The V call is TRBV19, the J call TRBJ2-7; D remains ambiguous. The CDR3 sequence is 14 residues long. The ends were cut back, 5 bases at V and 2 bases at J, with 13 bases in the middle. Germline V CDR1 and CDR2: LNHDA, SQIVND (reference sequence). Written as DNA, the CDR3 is TGTGCCAGTAGTGAAATGACACTTCCCTACGAGCAGTACTTC. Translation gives CASSEMTLPYEQYF.

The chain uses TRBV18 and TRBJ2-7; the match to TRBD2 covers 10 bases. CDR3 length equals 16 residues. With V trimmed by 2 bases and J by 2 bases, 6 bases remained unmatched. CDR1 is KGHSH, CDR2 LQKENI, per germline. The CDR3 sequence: CASSPSLAGVTYEQYF. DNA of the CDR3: TGTGCCAGCTCACCATCGCTAGCGGGGGTCACCTACGAGCAGTACTTC.

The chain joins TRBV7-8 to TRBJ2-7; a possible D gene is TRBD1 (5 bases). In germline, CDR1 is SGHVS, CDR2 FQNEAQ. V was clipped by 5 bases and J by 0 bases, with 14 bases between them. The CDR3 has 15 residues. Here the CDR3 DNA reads TGTGCCAGCAGCGCCAGCAGGGTTACCTCCTACGAGCAGTACTTC. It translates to CASSASRVTSYEQYF.

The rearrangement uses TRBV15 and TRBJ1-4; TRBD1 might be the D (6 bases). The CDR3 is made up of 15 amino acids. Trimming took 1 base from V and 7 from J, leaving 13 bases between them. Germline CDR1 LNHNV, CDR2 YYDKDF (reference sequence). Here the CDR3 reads CATSRGGGLGEKLFF. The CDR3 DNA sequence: TGTGCCACCAGCAGAGGGGGGGGCTTGGGTGAAAAACTGTTTTTT. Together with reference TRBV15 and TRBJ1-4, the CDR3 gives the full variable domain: DAMVIQNPRYQVTQFGKPVTLSCSQTLNHNVMYWYQQKSSQAPKLLFHYYDKDFNNEADTPDNFQSRRPNTSFCFLDIRSPGLGDTAMYLCATSRGGGLGEKLFFGSGTQLSVL.

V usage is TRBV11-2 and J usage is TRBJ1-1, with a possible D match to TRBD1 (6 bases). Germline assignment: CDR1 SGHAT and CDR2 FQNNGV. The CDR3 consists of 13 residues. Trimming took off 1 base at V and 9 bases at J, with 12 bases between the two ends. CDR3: CASSLGTGPKAFF. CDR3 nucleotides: TGTGCCAGCAGCTTAGGAACAGGGCCGAAAGCTTTCTTT.

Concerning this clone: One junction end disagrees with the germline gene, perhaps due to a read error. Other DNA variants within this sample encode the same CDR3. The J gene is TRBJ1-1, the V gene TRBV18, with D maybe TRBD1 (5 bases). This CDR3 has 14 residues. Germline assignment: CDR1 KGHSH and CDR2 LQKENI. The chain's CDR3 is CASSPRQGTTEAFF. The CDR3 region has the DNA TGTGCCAGCTCGCCACGTCAGGGAACGACTGAAGCTTTCTTT. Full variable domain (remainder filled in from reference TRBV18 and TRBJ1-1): NAGVMQNPRHLVRRRGQEARLRCSPMKGHSHVYWYRQLPEEGLKFMVYLQKENIIDESGMPKERFSAEFPKEGPSILRIQQVVRGDSAAYFCASSPRQGTTEAFFGQGTRLTVV.

In DNA form, the CDR3 reads TGTGCCAGCAGTCGCCTAGCGGGCGCGAACACCGGGGAGCTGTTTTTT. Protein product: CASSRLAGANTGELFF. This chain joins TRBV2 and TRBJ2-2, with TRBD2 matching over 8 bases. The CDR3 length is 16 residues. Germline CDR1 reads SNHLY; CDR2 reads FYNNEI. V gave up 5 bases and J gave up 0 bases; unmatched junction bases: 5.

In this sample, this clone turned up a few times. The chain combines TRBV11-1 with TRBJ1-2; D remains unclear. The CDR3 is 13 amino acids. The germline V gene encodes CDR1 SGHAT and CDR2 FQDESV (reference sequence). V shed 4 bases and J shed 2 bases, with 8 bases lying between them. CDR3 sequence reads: CASSYSRNYGYTF. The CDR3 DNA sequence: TGTGCCAGCAGCTACTCCAGGAACTATGGCTACACCTTC.

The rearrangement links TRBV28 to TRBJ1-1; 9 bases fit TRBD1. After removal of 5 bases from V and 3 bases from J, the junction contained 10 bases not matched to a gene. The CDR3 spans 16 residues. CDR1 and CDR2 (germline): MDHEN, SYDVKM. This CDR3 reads CASSSGQGSSHTEAFF. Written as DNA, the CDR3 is TGTGCCAGCAGTAGCGGACAGGGGAGCTCCCACACTGAAGCTTTCTTT.

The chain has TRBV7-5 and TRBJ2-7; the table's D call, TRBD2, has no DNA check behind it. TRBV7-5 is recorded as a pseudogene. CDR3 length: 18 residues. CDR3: CVRSWPVGLAGGTYEQYV. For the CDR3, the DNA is TGTGTCAGAAGCTGGCCCGTCGGACTAGCGGGAGGAACATACGAGCAGTACGTC.

This CDR3 is CASSDLVRGTEQYF. The CDR3 DNA is TGTGCCAGCAGTGACTTAGTCAGGGGCACCGAGCAGTACTTC. The V call is TRBV2, the J call TRBJ2-7; D possibly corresponds to TRBD1 (6 bases). CDR3 length: 14 residues. CDR1 SNHLY and CDR2 FYNNEI come from the germline V gene. Between the trimmed V and J ends, which lost 3 bases and 6 bases, there was a span of 15 bases. Full variable domain (rest looked up from reference TRBV2 and TRBJ2-7): EPEVTQTPSHQVTQMGQEVILRCVPISNHLYFYWYRQILGQKVEFLVSFYNNEISEKSEIFDDQFSVERPDGSNFTLKIRSTKLEDSAMYFCASSDLVRGTEQYFGPGTRLTVT.

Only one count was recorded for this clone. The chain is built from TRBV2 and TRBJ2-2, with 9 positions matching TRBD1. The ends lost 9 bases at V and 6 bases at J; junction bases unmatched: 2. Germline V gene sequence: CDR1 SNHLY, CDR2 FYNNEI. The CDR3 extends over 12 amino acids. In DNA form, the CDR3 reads TGTGCCAGAAGGACAGGGGCCGGGGAGCTGTTTTTT. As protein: CARRTGAGELFF.

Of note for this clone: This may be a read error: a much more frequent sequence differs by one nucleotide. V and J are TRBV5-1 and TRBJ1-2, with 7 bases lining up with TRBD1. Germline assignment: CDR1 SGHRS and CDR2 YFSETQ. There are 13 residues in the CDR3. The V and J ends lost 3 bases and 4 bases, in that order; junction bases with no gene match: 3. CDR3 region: CASSSGQSYGYTF. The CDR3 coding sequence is TGCGCCAGCAGCTCGGGACAGTCCTATGGCTACACCTTC.

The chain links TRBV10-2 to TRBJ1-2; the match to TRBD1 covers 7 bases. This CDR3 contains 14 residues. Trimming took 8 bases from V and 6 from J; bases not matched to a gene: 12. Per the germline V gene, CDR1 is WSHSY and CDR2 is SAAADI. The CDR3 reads CASAVRGQGDGYTF. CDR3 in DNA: TGCGCCAGCGCAGTCCGTGGCCAGGGGGATGGCTACACCTTC.

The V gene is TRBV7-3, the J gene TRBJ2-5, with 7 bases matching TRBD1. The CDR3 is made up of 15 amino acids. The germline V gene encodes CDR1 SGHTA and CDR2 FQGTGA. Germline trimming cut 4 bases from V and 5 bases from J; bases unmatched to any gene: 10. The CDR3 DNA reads TGTGCCAGCAGCTCCGGACTCGGGACAGCGGAGACCCAGTACTTC. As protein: CASSSGLGTAETQYF. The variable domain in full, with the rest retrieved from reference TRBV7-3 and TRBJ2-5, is GAGVSQTPSNKVTEKGKYVELRCDPISGHTALYWYRQSLGQGPEFLIYFQGTGAADDSGLPNDRFFAVRPEGSVSTLKIQRTERGDSAVYLCASSSGLGTAETQYFGPGTRLLVL.